This T cell receptor beta chain was obtained from a study of neurological immune-mediated disorders. TCRdb recomputed calls from the 5' RACE reads with MiXCR, one row per CDR3 protein. The sample lists tens of thousands of distinct CDR3 sequences, roughly 8% occurring once. There are many counts of this clonotype. The time point denotes: longitudinal time-point 3. CDR3 size: 15 residues. Germline V lookup: CDR1 PRHDT, CDR2 FYEKMQ (reference sequence). With V trimmed by 1 base and J by 4 bases, 4 bases remained unmatched. This TCR derives from a woman aged 40 to 55 in good health. The sequencing sample was made of PBMCs. The V gene is TRBV13, the J gene TRBJ1-1; TRBD1 matches at 9 bases. DNA of the CDR3: TGTGCCAGCAGCTTAGCGGGACAGGGCTCCACTGAAGCTTTCTTT. Translation: CASSLAGQGSTEAFF.